This passage covers 32 T cell receptor beta chains from one sample sequenced in a study of blood T cell repertoires in COVID-19. Assay: immunoSEQ multiplex PCR; the TCRdb copy retains only in-frame clones and omits some. The sample has some 250,000 clones; 88% are singletons. The sample taken for sequencing was peripheral blood. The receptors were gathered from a woman in her twenties or thirties with acute or convalescent COVID-19.

The chain couples TRBV25-1 to TRBJ2-2, with 9 bases matching TRBD2. V shed 5 bases, J shed 0 bases, and the junction held 4 bases outside the gene matches. Germline lookup yields CDR1 MGHDK and CDR2 SYGVNS. The CDR3 runs to 16 residues. The CDR3 region is CASSTTSGPNTGELFF. CDR3 DNA: TGTGCCAGCAGTACGACTAGCGGACCGAACACCGGGGAGCTGTTTTTT.

The chain links TRBV30 to TRBJ1-5; TRBD1 is a possible D gene (6 bases). The CDR3 consists of 14 residues. Germline V gene lookup returns CDR1 GTSNPN and CDR2 SVGIG (reference sequence). V was trimmed by 1 base and J by 6 bases, leaving 13 bases between them. The CDR3 DNA is TGTGCCTGGAGTGGGACAGCCGCGGGTCAGCCCCAGCATTTT. Its translation: CAWSGTAAGQPQHF.

The chain couples TRBV11-3 to TRBJ2-5; 9 nucleotides line up with TRBD1. Germline loops: CDR1 SGHNT, CDR2 YENEEA. V was clipped by 5 bases and J by 5 bases; unmatched bases: 12. The CDR3 covers 16 residues. The CDR3: CASSPEGQGVGETQYF. The CDR3 region has the DNA TGTGCCAGCAGCCCAGAGGGACAGGGAGTTGGGGAGACCCAGTACTTC.

The chain employs TRBV7-8 and TRBJ1-3, with D possibly TRBD1 on 6 matching bases. The CDR3 sequence is 14 residues long. Germline-derived CDR1 and CDR2 are SGHVS and FQNEAQ. The V end lost 2 bases, the J end lost 4 bases, and 9 bases lay between the germline ends. For the CDR3, the DNA is TGTGCCAGCAGCTTACAGGGGAGCGGAAACACCATATATTTT. Encoded protein: CASSLQGSGNTIYF.

CDR3 region: CSVRTSGTGEQYF. DNA for the CDR3: TGCAGCGTAAGGACTAGCGGGACGGGGGAGCAGTACTTC. The genes are TRBV29-1 and TRBJ2-7; 12 bases are a match to TRBD2. The germline V gene encodes CDR1 SQVTM and CDR2 ANQGSEA. The CDR3 loop spans 13 amino acids. The junction had 7 bases not matched to a gene; V was cut back by 6 bases and J by 7 bases.

V gene TRBV3-1 (or the pseudogene TRBV3-2) combines with J gene TRBJ2-5; the match to TRBD2 covers 13 bases. Germline CDR1 is LGHDT and CDR2 is YNNKEL (reference sequence). The CDR3 runs to 17 residues. The V gene end was trimmed by 2 bases and the J gene end by 4 bases; junction bases not matched to a gene: 7. For the CDR3, the DNA is TGTGCCAGCAGCCAATGGACTAGCGGGAGCAGCGCAGAGACCCAGTACTTC. Residues: CASSQWTSGSSAETQYF.

In its sample, this clone was seen once. In nucleotides, the CDR3 is TGTGCCAGCAGCCAAGAATTGCGGGAGCAGTACTTC. The encoded protein is CASSQELREQYF. The rearrangement joins TRBV3-1 (or the pseudogene TRBV3-2) to TRBJ2-7; no firm D call. V was shortened by 0 bases and J by 7 bases, with 7 bases between the two germline ends. The germline V gene has CDR1 LGHDT and CDR2 YNNKEL (reference sequence). The CDR3 runs to 12 residues.

V gene TRBV12-3 or TRBV12-4 combines with J gene TRBJ2-3, with 7 bases that match TRBD1. V lost 6 bases, J lost 8 bases, and 8 bases stayed unmatched. The CDR3 spans 13 residues. The CDR3 loop reads CASRRQGAGTQYF. The DNA for the CDR3 is TGTGCCAGCAGGCGACAGGGTGCGGGTACGCAGTATTTT.

The V call is TRBV18, the J call TRBJ1-1; the D gene is possibly TRBD1 (6 bases). Germline CDR1 reads KGHSH; CDR2 reads LQKENI. The length of the CDR3 is 16 residues. The V gene lost 4 bases and the J gene lost 3 bases, with 18 bases spanning the gap. In nucleotides, the CDR3 is TGTGCCAGCTCACTTTATGCACAGGGAGCGGACACTGAAGCTTTCTTT. It yields the protein CASSLYAQGADTEAFF.

This clone was seen a handful of times. The chain recombines TRBV6-5 with TRBJ1-4; possibly TRBD1 for D (5 bases). CDR3 length: 14 amino acids. Trimming stripped 3 bases from V and 6 bases from J, with 11 bases between. CDR1 MNHEY and CDR2 SVGAGI come from the germline V gene. CDR3 in amino acids: CASSYGQGYEKLFF. CDR3 DNA sequence: TGTGCCAGCAGTTATGGGCAGGGCTATGAAAAACTGTTTTTT.

V is TRBV27 and J is TRBJ2-1; 9 bases map to TRBD2. The CDR3 totals 18 residues. Germline-derived CDR1 and CDR2 are MNHEY and SMNVEV (reference sequence). The V gene end was trimmed by 2 bases and the J gene end by 0 bases; junction bases not matched to a gene: 8. The CDR3 sequence: CASSLELGSGSSYNEQFF. The CDR3 nucleotides are TGTGCCAGCAGTTTAGAGTTGGGTAGCGGGAGCTCCTACAATGAGCAGTTCTTC.

Worth noting for this clone: Other DNA sequences in this specimen translate into the identical CDR3. The gene calls are TRBV5-1 and TRBJ2-7; 10 bases are shared with TRBD1. Germline CDR1 SGHRS, CDR2 YFSETQ. Germline trimming cut 4 bases from V and 3 bases from J; bases unmatched to any gene: 1. The CDR3 is 13 amino acids. CDR3 loop: CASSGDRGYEQYF. The DNA of the CDR3 is TGCGCCAGCAGCGGGGACAGGGGCTACGAGCAGTACTTC.

The chain employs TRBV10-3 and TRBJ2-1, with 10 bases identical to TRBD2. Germline-derived CDR1 and CDR2 are ENHRY and SYGVKD. Trimming cost V 4 bases and J 5 bases; bases outside gene matches: 17. This CDR3 has 19 amino acids. The DNA of the CDR3 is TGTGCCATCAGTGTAGTAGACAGGACCAGACTAGCGGGCCACAATGAGCAGTTCTTC. Protein product: CAISVVDRTRLAGHNEQFF.

This clone has just one count. The V gene is TRBV19, the J gene TRBJ2-1; 11 bases map to TRBD2. CDR1 LNHDA and CDR2 SQIVND come from the germline V gene (reference sequence). Germline trimming cut 6 bases from V and 4 bases from J; bases unmatched to any gene: 8. The CDR3 totals 16 residues. The CDR3 DNA is TGTGCCAGTAGCTCCGGGACTAGCGGCAATTACAATGAGCAGTTCTTC. It specifies CASSSGTSGNYNEQFF.

The chain carries TRBV6-5 and TRBJ1-3; TRBD1 matches 9 bases. The CDR3 loop spans 14 amino acids. J was trimmed by 4 bases and V by 6 bases; bases with no gene match: 4. Germline CDR1 MNHEY, CDR2 SVGAGI. The CDR3 here is CASRGTGSGNTIYF. The CDR3 DNA reads TGTGCCAGCAGGGGGACAGGGTCCGGAAACACCATATATTTT.

The V and J genes are TRBV2 and TRBJ1-1, with D tentatively TRBD1 (6 bases). V was cut by 7 bases and J by 0 bases, with 18 bases left in between. From germline, CDR1 is SNHLY and CDR2 FYNNEI. This CDR3 comprises 16 residues. The CDR3 DNA is TGTGCCAGCATCCCTGGGGGGGGCAGGATGAACACTGAAGCTTTCTTT. Translating it yields CASIPGGGRMNTEAFF. The full variable domain, its missing parts supplied by reference TRBV2 and TRBJ1-1, is EPEVTQTPSHQVTQMGQEVILRCVPISNHLYFYWYRQILGQKVEFLVSFYNNEISEKSEIFDDQFSVERPDGSNFTLKIRSTKLEDSAMYFCASIPGGGRMNTEAFFGQGTRLTVV.

This chain joins TRBV10-2 and TRBJ2-2; TRBD2 aligns across 9 bases. This CDR3 spans 14 amino acids. Germline values: CDR1 WSHSY, CDR2 SAAADI. Unmatched junction bases numbered 7, after V lost 6 bases and J lost 8 bases. The CDR3 protein is CASRTAGGFGELFF. DNA of the CDR3: TGCGCCAGCAGAACGGCGGGAGGGTTTGGGGAGCTGTTTTTT.

This chain uses TRBV7-9 with TRBJ1-1, with 8 nucleotides matching TRBD1. J lost 4 bases, V lost 7 bases, and 11 bases had no gene match. This CDR3 spans 15 amino acids. Germline lookup yields CDR1 SEHNR and CDR2 FQNEAQ (reference sequence). The CDR3 loop reads CASIGTGRGATEAFF. In DNA form, the CDR3 reads TGTGCCAGCATTGGGACAGGTCGGGGTGCCACTGAAGCTTTCTTT. Filled out from reference TRBV7-9 and TRBJ1-1, the complete variable domain reads DTGVSQNPRHKITKRGQNVTFRCDPISEHNRLYWYRQTLGQGPEFLTYFQNEAQLEKSRLLSDRFSAERPKGSFSTLEIQRTEQGDSAMYLCASIGTGRGATEAFFGQGTRLTVV.

This sequence joins TRBV5-1 and TRBJ2-1; 8 bases fit TRBD2. Unmatched junction bases numbered 14, after V lost 0 bases and J lost 9 bases. The germline gives CDR1 SGHRS, CDR2 YFSETQ. This CDR3 is built from 17 residues. The CDR3 nucleotides read TGCGCCAGCAGCTTGGGAGGGGGAGCGGGAGTAGTGGTTGAGCAGTTCTTC. This sequence encodes CASSLGGGAGVVVEQFF.

The J gene is TRBJ1-5, the V gene TRBV29-1; D is unclear. Germline lookup yields CDR1 SQVTM and CDR2 ANQGSEA. V was shortened by 4 bases and J by 4 bases, with 17 bases between the two germline ends. The CDR3 runs 15 residues. The CDR3 sequence is CSVVLGQAVNQPQHF. CDR3 DNA sequence: TGCAGCGTTGTACTTGGTCAGGCAGTGAATCAGCCCCAGCATTTT.

This rearrangement joins TRBV4-3 to TRBJ1-2, with 10 positions matching TRBD1. The CDR3 sequence is 15 residues long. With 1 base clipped from V and 7 bases from J, the junction kept 6 bases outside the gene matches. Per the germline V gene, CDR1 is LGHNA and CDR2 is YSLEER. The CDR3 spells CASSQGTTGGFGYTF. The CDR3 bases are TGCGCCAGCAGCCAAGGGACGACAGGGGGCTTTGGCTACACCTTC.

This clone has more than one count but fewer than ten. The chain carries TRBV6-2 or TRBV6-3 and TRBJ2-1, with 7 nucleotides matching TRBD2. Germline V gene data show CDR1 as MNHEY and CDR2 as SVGEGT. The ends lost 2 bases at V and 9 bases at J; junction bases unmatched: 4. This CDR3 contains 13 residues. The CDR3 sequence: CASSYPERGEQFF. The DNA of the CDR3 is TGTGCCAGCAGTTACCCGGAGCGGGGTGAGCAGTTCTTC.

This sequence joins TRBV9 and TRBJ2-7; D possibly corresponds to TRBD2 (6 bases). In germline, CDR1 is SGDLS, CDR2 YYNGEE. Trimming took 3 bases from V and 3 from J, leaving 10 bases between them. The CDR3 has 13 residues. CDR3 protein: CASSAGLGYEQYF. The DNA for the CDR3 is TGTGCCAGCAGCGCGGGACTTGGCTACGAGCAGTACTTC.

This clone is a singleton in its sample. DNA of the CDR3: TGTGCCAGCAGTTCAGCGGGAGGGTTGGATGAGCAGTTCTTC. It encodes CASSSAGGLDEQFF. The chain uses TRBV6-6 and TRBJ2-1; the match to TRBD2 covers 10 bases. The CDR3 contains 14 residues. Germline V gene data show CDR1 as MNHNY and CDR2 as SVGAGI (reference sequence). Trimming cost V 4 bases and J 8 bases; bases outside gene matches: 5.

The V call is TRBV3-1 (or the pseudogene TRBV3-2), the J call TRBJ1-4; 8 bases agree with TRBD1. V dropped 3 bases and J dropped 0; count of bases not matched to a gene: 6. In germline, CDR1 is LGHDT, CDR2 YNNKEL (reference sequence). This CDR3 region has 17 residues. Here the CDR3 DNA reads TGTGCCAGCAGCCAGAACAGGGGGGAGGCAACTAATGAAAAACTGTTTTTT. Protein sequence: CASSQNRGEATNEKLFF.

The chain recombines TRBV2 with TRBJ1-1, with TRBD1 identical over 10 bases. The V gene end was trimmed by 3 bases and the J gene end by 5 bases; junction bases not matched to a gene: 6. CDR3 size: 15 residues. Germline CDR1 SNHLY, CDR2 FYNNEI. The chain's CDR3 is CASSEVTGGWTEAFF. The CDR3 DNA is TGTGCCAGCAGTGAGGTGACAGGGGGCTGGACTGAAGCTTTCTTT.

This chain uses TRBV15 with TRBJ2-1; 11 bases align to TRBD2. This CDR3 comprises 17 residues. V was pared by 1 base and J by 7 bases, with 9 bases of the junction left unmatched. Germline values: CDR1 LNHNV, CDR2 YYDKDF (reference sequence). The CDR3, as DNA: TGTGCCACCAGCAGAGGGCGGACTAGCGGGCCAAGGAATGAGCAGTTCTTC. It translates to CATSRGRTSGPRNEQFF.

CDR3 loop: CASSHRLAGEGGELFF. CDR3 DNA: TGTGCCAGCAGCCACCGACTAGCGGGAGAGGGCGGGGAGCTGTTTTTT. The chain joins TRBV13 to TRBJ2-2; TRBD2 aligns across 12 bases. The CDR3 totals 16 residues. Germline V gene data show CDR1 as PRHDT and CDR2 as FYEKMQ (reference sequence). J lost 7 bases, V lost 5 bases, and 8 bases had no gene match.

This clone was recorded a few times. The chain is built from TRBV11-1 and TRBJ2-3; 13 positions match TRBD2. CDR1 is SGHAT, CDR2 FQDESV, per germline (reference sequence). This CDR3 comprises 16 residues. The J segment lost 7 bases and the V segment lost 5 bases, leaving 9 bases of the junction unmatched. The CDR3 here is CASSPRTSGSIHTQYF. The CDR3 nucleotides read TGTGCCAGCAGCCCGAGGACTAGCGGGAGTATTCATACGCAGTATTTT.

This sequence joins TRBV7-2 and TRBJ2-1, with D perhaps TRBD1 (6 bases). The germline V gene encodes CDR1 SGHTA and CDR2 FQGNSA. This CDR3 is 15 amino acids long. The V end was cut by 4 bases, the J end by 4 bases, with 14 bases between. CDR3 in amino acids: CASSYRDNIYNEQFF. CDR3 nucleotide sequence: TGTGCCAGCAGCTACCGGGACAATATTTACAATGAGCAGTTCTTC.

V and J are TRBV6-1 and TRBJ1-2; D gene unclear. Germline loops: CDR1 MNHNS, CDR2 SASEGT. The CDR3 sequence is 14 residues long. The germline V and J ends were trimmed by 0 bases and 3 bases, with 8 bases remaining between them. This CDR3 reads CASSEAGRYYGYTF. CDR3 in DNA: TGTGCCAGCAGTGAAGCCGGGAGGTACTATGGCTACACCTTC.

This chain links TRBV6-6 with TRBJ1-5, with D uncertain. Per the germline V gene, CDR1 is MNHNY and CDR2 is SVGAGI (reference sequence). Trimming took off 8 bases at V and 2 bases at J, with 10 bases between the two ends. This CDR3 region has 13 residues. The CDR3 protein is CASGPWGNQPQHF. CDR3 nucleotides: TGTGCCAGCGGGCCCTGGGGCAATCAGCCCCAGCATTTT.